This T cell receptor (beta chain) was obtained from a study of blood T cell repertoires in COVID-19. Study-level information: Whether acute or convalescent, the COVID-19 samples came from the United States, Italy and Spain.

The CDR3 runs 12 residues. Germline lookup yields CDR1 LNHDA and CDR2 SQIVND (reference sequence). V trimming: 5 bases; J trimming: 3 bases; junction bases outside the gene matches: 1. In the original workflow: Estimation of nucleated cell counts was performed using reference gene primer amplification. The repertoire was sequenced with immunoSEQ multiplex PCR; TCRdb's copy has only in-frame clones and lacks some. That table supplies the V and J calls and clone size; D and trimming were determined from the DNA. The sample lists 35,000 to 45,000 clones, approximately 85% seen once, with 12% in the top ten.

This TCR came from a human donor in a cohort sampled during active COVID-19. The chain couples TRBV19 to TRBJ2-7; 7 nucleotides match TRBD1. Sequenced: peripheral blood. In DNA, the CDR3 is TGTGCCAGTAGTGACAGGGACTACGAGCAGTACTTC. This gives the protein CASSDRDYEQYF.